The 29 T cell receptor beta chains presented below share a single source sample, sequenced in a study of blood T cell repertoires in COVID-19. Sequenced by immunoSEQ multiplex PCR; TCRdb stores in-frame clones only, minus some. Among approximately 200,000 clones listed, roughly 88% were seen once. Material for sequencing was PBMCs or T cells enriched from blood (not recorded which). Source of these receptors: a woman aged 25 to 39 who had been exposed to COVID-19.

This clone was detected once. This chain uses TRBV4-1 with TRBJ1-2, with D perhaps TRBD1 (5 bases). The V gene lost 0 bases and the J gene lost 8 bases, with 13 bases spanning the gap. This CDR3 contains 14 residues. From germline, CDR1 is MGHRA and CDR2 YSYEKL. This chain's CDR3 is CASSQDPGQEGYTF. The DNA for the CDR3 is TGCGCCAGCAGCCAAGATCCCGGACAAGAAGGCTACACCTTC.

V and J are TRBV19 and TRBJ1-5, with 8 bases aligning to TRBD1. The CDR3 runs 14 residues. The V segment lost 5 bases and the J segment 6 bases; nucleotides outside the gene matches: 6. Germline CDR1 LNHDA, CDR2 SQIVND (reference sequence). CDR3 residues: CASSRTGLGQPQHF. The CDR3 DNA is TGTGCCAGTAGTCGGACAGGGTTGGGTCAGCCCCAGCATTTT.

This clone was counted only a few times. The CDR3 is CASSIRHNSNQPQHF. The CDR3 region has the DNA TGTGCCAGTAGTATTAGACACAACTCCAATCAGCCCCAGCATTTT. The chain combines TRBV19 with TRBJ1-5, with D hard to call. V dropped 3 bases and J dropped 3 bases, with 12 bases sitting between them. Germline V gene data show CDR1 as LNHDA and CDR2 as SQIVND (reference sequence). The CDR3 contains 15 residues.

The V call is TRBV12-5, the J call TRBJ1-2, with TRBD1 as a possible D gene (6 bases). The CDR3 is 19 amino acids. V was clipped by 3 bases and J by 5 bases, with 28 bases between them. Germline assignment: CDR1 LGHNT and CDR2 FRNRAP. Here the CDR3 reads CASGFPLTPWGHLVYGYTF. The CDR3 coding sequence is TGTGCTAGTGGTTTTCCCCTTACCCCATGGGGACACCTGGTATATGGCTACACCTTC.

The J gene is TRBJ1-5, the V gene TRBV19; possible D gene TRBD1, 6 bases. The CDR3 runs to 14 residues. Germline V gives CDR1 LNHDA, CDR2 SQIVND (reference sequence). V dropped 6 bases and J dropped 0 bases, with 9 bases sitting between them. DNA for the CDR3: TGTGCCAGTAGGATACAGGGTAGCAATCAGCCCCAGCATTTT. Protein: CASRIQGSNQPQHF.

The CDR3: CASSYRLAGRMDTQYF. CDR3 nucleotide sequence: TGTGCCAGCAGTTACAGGCTAGCGGGGCGAATGGATACGCAGTATTTT. The V gene is TRBV6-5, the J gene TRBJ2-3, with 9 bases lining up with TRBD2. V lost 2 bases to trimming and J lost 6 bases; unmatched junction nucleotides: 9. Germline CDR1 reads MNHEY; CDR2 reads SVGAGI. CDR3 size: 16 residues.

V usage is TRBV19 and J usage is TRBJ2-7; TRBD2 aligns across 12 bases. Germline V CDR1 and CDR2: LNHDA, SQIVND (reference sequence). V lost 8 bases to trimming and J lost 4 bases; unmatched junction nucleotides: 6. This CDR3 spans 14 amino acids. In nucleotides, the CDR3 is TGTGCCAGTTCCCTAGCGGGAGGGAGTTACGAGCAGTACTTC. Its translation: CASSLAGGSYEQYF.

The CDR3 DNA reads as TGTGCCAGCAGGTCGCGGGGGACAGGGAGCTACGAGCAGTACTTC. It yields the protein CASRSRGTGSYEQYF. This chain links TRBV28 with TRBJ2-7; 9 bases agree with TRBD1. CDR3 size: 15 residues. Germline V gives CDR1 MDHEN, CDR2 SYDVKM. Trimming cost V 6 bases and J 3 bases; bases outside gene matches: 9.

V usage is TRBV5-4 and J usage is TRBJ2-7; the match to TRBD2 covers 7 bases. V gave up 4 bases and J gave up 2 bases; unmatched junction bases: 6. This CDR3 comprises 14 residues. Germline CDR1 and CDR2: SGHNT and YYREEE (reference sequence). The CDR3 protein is CASSGGTKTYEQYF. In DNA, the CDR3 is TGTGCCAGCAGCGGGGGGACTAAAACCTACGAGCAGTACTTC.

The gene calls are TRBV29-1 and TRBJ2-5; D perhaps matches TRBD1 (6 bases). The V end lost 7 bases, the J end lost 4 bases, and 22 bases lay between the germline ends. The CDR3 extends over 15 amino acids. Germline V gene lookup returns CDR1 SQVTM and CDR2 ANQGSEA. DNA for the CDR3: TGCAGCGCACGATCCGGAACAGGGTTTTCAGAGACCCAGTACTTC. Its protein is CSARSGTGFSETQYF.

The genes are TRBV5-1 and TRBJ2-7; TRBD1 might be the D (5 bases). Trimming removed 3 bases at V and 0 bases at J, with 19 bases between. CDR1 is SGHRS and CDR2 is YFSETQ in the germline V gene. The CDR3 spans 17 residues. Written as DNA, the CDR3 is TGCGCCAGCAGCTCCCCGCAGGGTCCTACCAGCTCCTACGAGCAGTACTTC. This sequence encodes CASSSPQGPTSSYEQYF.

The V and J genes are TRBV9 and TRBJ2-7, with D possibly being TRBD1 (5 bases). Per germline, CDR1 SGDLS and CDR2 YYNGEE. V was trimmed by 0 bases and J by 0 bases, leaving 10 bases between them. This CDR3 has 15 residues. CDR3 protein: CASSVEAGNSYEQYF. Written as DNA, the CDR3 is TGTGCCAGCAGCGTAGAGGCAGGGAACTCCTACGAGCAGTACTTC.

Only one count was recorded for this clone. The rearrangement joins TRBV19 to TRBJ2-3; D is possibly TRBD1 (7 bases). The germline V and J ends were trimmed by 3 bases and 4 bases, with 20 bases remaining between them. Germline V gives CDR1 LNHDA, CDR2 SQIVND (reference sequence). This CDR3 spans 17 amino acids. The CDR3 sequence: CASSISQGGISADTQYF. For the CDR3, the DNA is TGTGCCAGTAGTATCTCTCAGGGGGGAATATCTGCAGATACGCAGTATTTT.

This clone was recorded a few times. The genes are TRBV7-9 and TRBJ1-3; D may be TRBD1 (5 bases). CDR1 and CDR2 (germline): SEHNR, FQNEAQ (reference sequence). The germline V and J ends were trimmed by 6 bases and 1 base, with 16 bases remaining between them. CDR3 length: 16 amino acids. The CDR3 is CASRPRGVLSGNTIYF. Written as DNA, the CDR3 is TGTGCCAGCAGGCCCCGGGGGGTTTTATCTGGAAACACCATATATTTT.

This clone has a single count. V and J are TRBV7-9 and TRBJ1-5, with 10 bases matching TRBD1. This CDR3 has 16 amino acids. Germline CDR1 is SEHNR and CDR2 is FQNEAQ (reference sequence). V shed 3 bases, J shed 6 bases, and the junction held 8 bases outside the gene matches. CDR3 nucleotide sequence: TGTGCCAGCAGCTTCTCGACAGGGGGCTTAGGTCAGCCCCAGCATTTT. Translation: CASSFSTGGLGQPQHF.

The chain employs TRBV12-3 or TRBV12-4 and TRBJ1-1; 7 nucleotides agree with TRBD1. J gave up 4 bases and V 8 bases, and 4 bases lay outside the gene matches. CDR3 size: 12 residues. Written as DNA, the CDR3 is TGTGCCAGCGGAACAGGGGTCACTGAAGCTTTCTTT. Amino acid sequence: CASGTGVTEAFF.

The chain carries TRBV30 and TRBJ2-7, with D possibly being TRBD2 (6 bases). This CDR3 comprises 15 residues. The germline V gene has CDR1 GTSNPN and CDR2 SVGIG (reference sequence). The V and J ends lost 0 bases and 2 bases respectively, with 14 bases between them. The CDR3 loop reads CAWSVYREYPYEQYF. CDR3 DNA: TGTGCCTGGAGTGTCTATCGGGAGTACCCCTACGAGCAGTACTTC.

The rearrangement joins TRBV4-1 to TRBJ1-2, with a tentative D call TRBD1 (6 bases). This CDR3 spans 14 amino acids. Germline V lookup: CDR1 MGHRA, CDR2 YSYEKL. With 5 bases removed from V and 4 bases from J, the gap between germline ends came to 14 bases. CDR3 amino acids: CASSGGAERYGYTF. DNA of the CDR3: TGCGCCAGCAGCGGGGGGGCTGAGCGCTATGGCTACACCTTC.

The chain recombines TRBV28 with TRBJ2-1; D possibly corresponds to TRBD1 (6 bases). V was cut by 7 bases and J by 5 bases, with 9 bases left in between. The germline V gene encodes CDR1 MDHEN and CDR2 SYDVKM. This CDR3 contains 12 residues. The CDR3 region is CASMRGNNEQFF. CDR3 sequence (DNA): TGTGCCAGCATGAGGGGGAACAATGAGCAGTTCTTC.

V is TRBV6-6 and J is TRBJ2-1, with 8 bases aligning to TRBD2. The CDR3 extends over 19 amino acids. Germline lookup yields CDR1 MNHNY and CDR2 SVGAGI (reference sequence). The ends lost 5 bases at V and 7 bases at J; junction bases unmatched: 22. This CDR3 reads CASSRYLGPKAGDVNEQFF. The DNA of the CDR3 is TGTGCCAGCAGTCGATATCTAGGCCCAAAAGCGGGAGATGTTAATGAGCAGTTCTTC.

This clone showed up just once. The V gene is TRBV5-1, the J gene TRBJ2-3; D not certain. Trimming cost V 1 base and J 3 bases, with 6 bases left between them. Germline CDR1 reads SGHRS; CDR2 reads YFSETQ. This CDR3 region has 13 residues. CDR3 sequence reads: CASSLIVTDTQYF. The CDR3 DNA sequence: TGCGCCAGCAGCTTGATCGTGACAGATACGCAGTATTTT. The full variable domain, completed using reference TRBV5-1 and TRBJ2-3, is KAGVTQTPRYLIKTRGQQVTLSCSPISGHRSVSWYQQTPGQGLQFLFEYFSETQRNKGNFPGRFSGRQFSNSRSEMNVSTLELGDSALYLCASSLIVTDTQYFGPGTRLTVL.

This CDR3 reads CASRNQGAHQPQHF. The CDR3 nucleotides read TGTGCCAGTAGGAACCAAGGGGCTCATCAGCCCCAGCATTTT. V usage is TRBV19 and J usage is TRBJ1-5, with a possible D match to TRBD1 (5 bases). Germline V lookup: CDR1 LNHDA, CDR2 SQIVND (reference sequence). The CDR3 loop spans 14 amino acids. Trimming stripped 6 bases from V and 5 bases from J, with 14 bases between. Together with reference TRBV19 and TRBJ1-5, the CDR3 gives the full variable domain: DGGITQSPKYLFRKEGQNVTLSCEQNLNHDAMYWYRQDPGQGLRLIYYSQIVNDFQKGDIAEGYSVSREKKESFPLTVTSAQKNPTAFYLCASRNQGAHQPQHFGDGTRLSIL.

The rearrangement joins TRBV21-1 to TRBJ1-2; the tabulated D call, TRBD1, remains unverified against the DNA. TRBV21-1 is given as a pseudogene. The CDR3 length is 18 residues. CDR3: CASSATHRDREIYYGYTF. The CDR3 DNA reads TGTGCCAGCAGCGCCACCCACCGGGACAGGGAAATCTACTATGGCTACACCTTC.

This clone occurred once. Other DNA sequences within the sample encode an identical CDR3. In DNA form, the CDR3 reads TGTGCCAGTAGTATTGGAGACAGGAACACTGAAGCTTTCTTT. This gives the protein CASSIGDRNTEAFF. The chain combines TRBV19 with TRBJ1-1; TRBD1 is a possible D gene (5 bases). The germline V gene has CDR1 LNHDA and CDR2 SQIVND (reference sequence). Trimming shortened V by 3 bases and J by 1 base, and 9 bases separated the two germline ends. The CDR3 extends over 14 amino acids.

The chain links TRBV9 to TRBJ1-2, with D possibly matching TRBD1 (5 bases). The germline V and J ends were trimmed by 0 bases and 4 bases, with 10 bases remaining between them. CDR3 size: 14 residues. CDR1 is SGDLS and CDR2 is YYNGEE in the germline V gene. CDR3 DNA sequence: TGTGCCAGCAGCGTAGACGGGGGTGGCTATGGCTACACCTTC. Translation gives CASSVDGGGYGYTF.

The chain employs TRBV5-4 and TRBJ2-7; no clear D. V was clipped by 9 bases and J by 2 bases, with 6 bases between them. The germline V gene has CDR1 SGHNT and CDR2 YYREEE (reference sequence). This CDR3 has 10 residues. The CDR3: CAKQTYEQYF. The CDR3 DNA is TGTGCCAAACAAACCTACGAGCAGTACTTC. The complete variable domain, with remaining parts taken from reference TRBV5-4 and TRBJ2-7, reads ETGVTQSPTHLIKTRGQQVTLRCSSQSGHNTVSWYQQALGQGPQFIFQYYREEENGRGNFPPRFSGLQFPNYSSELNVNALELDDSALYLCAKQTYEQYFGPGTRLTVT.

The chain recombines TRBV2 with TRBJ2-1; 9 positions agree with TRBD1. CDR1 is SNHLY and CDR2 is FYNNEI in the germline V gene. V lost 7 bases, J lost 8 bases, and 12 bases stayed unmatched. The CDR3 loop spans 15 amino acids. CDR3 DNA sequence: TGTGCCAGCATGGGGGGGACGGGGGACAGGGATGAGCAGTTCTTC. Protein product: CASMGGTGDRDEQFF.

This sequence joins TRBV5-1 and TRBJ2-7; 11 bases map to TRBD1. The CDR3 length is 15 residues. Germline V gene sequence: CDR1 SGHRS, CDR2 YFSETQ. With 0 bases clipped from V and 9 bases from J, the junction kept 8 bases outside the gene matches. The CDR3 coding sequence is TGCGCCAGCAGCTTGGCCGGGACAGGGGGACCTCCGCAGTACTTC. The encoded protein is CASSLAGTGGPPQYF.

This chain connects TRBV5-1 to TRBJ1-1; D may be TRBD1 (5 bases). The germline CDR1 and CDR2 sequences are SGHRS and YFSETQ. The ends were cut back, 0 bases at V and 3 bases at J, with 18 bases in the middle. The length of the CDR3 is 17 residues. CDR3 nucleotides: TGCGCCAGCAGCTTGGGATTCGCGCAGGGCCCGGACACTGAAGCTTTCTTT. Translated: CASSLGFAQGPDTEAFF.